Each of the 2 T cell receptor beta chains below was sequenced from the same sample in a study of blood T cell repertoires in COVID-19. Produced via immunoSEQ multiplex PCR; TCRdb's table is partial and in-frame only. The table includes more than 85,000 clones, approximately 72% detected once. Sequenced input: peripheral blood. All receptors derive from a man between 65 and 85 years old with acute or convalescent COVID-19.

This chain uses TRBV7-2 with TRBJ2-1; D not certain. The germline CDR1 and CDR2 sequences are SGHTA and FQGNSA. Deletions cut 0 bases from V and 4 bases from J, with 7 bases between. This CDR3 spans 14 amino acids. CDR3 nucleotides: TGTGCCAGCAGCTTAGCTTCAGATTACAATGAGCAGTTCTTC. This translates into CASSLASDYNEQFF.

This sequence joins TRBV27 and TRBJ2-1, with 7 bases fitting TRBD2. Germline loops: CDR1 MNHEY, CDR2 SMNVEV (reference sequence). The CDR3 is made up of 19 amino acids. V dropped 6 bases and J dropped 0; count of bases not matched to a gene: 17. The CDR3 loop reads CASRDGTISYQSSYNEQFF. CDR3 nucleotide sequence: TGTGCCAGCAGAGACGGGACTATTTCTTACCAAAGCTCCTACAATGAGCAGTTCTTC.